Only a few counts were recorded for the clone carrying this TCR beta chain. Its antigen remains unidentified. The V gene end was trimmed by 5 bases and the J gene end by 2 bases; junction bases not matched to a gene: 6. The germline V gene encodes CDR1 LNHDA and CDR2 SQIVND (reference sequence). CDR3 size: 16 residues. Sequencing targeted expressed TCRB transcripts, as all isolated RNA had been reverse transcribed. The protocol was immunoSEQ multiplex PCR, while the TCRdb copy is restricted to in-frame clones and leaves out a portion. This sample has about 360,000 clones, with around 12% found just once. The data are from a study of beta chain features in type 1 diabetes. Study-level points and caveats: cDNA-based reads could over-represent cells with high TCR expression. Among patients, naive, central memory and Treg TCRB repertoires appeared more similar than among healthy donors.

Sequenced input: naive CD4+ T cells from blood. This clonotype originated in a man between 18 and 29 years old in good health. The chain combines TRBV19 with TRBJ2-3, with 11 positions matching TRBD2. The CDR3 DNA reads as TGTGCCAGTAGTCCGTTAGCGGGAGGGCCCACAGATACGCAGTATTTT. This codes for CASSPLAGGPTDTQYF.